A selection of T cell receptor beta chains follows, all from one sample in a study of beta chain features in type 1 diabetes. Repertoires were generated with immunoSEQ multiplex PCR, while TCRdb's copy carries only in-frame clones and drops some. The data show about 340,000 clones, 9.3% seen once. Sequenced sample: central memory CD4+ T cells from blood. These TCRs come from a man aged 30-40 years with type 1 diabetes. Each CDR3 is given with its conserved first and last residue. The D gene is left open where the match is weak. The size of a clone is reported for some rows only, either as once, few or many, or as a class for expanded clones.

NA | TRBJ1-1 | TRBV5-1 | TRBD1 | TGCGCCAGCAGCCGGACCCAGGGGGCCAATACTGAAGCTTTCTTT | CASSRTQGANTEAFF
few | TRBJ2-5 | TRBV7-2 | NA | TGTGCCAGCAGCTTAGAGCCGCCCCGGTCTGAGACCCAGTACTTC | CASSLEPPRSETQYF
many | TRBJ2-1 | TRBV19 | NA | TGTGCCAGTAGTATAGGGGCGGCGGGACAGCAGTTCTTC | CASSIGAAGQQFF
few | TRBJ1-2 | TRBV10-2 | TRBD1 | TGCGCCAGCAGTGGGGGACAGGGTCAAAACTATGGCTACACCTTC | CASSGGQGQNYGYTF
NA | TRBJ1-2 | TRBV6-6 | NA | TGTGCCAGCCATGGGGGCAGCTATGGCTACACCTTC | CASHGGSYGYTF
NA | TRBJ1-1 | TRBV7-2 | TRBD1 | TGTGCCAGCAGCATCAAGACAGGGGGAACTGAAGCTTTCTTT | CASSIKTGGTEAFF
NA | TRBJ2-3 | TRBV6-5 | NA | TGTGCCAGCAGTTACGTGACTAGCACAGATACGCAGTATTTT | CASSYVTSTDTQYF
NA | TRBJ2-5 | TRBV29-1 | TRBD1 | TGCAGCGTTGAAGATCCCACAGGGGCTTACCAAGAGACCCAGTACTTC | CSVEDPTGAYQETQYF
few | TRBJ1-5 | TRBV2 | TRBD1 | TGTGCCAGCAGTGGACAGGGACTCAATCAGCCCCAGCATTTT | CASSGQGLNQPQHF
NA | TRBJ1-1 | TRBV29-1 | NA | TGCAGCGTGGGAGAGAATACTGGGGCTGAAGCTTTCTTT | CSVGENTGAEAFF
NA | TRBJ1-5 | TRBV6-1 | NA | TGTGCCAGCAGTGCCGCGTTGGGGTTGGGCAATCAGCCCCAGCATTTT | CASSAALGLGNQPQHF
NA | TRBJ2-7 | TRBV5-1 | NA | TGCGCCAGCAGCTCGGACGGGGGCTCCTACGAGCAGTACTTC | CASSSDGGSYEQYF
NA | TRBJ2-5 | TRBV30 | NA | TGTGCCTGGAGGGTATCGGGGGGCGGCGGGACCCAGTACTTC | CAWRVSGGGGTQYF
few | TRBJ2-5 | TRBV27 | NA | TGTGCCAGCAGTTTCCGGACAGCTCAAGAGACCCAGTACTTC | CASSFRTAQETQYF
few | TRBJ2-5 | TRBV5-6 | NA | TGTGCCAGCAGCTTAGACAGGGAGACCCAGTACTTC | CASSLDRETQYF
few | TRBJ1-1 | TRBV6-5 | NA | TGTGCCAGCAGTTACTTGCCACATAGAGGCACTGAAGCTTTCTTT | CASSYLPHRGTEAFF
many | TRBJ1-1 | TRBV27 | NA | TGTGCCAGACAGGGTCCTCCCATCCTTTACACTGAAGCTTTCTTT | CARQGPPILYTEAFF
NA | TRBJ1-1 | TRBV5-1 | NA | TGCGCCAGCAGCTTGAGGGACACTGAAGCTTTCTTT | CASSLRDTEAFF
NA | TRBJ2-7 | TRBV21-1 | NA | TGTGCCAGCCCCAGCGGGGGGGGGTACGAGCAGTACTTC | CASPSGGGYEQYF
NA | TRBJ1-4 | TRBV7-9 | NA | TGTGCCAGCAGCTTTGGACAGTATACTAATGAAAAACTGTTTTTT | CASSFGQYTNEKLFF
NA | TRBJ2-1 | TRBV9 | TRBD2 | TGTGCCAGCAGCGTAACCGGGACTACATACAATGAGCAGTTCTTC | CASSVTGTTYNEQFF
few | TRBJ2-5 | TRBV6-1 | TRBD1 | TGTGCCAGCAGCCAGGGACAGGTAGAGACCCAGTACTTC | CASSQGQVETQYF
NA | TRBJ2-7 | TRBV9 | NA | TGTGCCAGCAGCGTGGTCGACTCAATACAGGTTTCCGAGCAGTACTTC | CASSVVDSIQVSEQYF
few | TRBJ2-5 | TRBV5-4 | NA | TGTGCCAGCAGCTTTTCTGAGACCCAGTACTTC | CASSFSETQYF
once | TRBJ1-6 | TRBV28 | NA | TGTGCCAGCAGGACGGGACTCCCTGGGAATTCACCCCTCCACTTT | CASRTGLPGNSPLHF
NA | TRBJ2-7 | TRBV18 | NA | TGTGCCAGCTCACCACTCTCCGTGGCCCTTAGTCGGGAGCAGTACTTC | CASSPLSVALSREQYF
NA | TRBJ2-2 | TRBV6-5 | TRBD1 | TGTGCCAGCAGTTATCAGACAGGGGATGCCGGGGAGCTGTTTTTT | CASSYQTGDAGELFF
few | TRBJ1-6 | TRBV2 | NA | TGTGCCAGCAGTGAGCGCCAGAATAATTCACCCCTCCACTTT | CASSERQNNSPLHF
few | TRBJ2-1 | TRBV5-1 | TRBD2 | TGCGCCAGCAGCCCACTAGCGGGGGGGCCGGGTGAGCAGTTCTTC | CASSPLAGGPGEQFF
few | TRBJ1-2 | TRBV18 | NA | TGTGCCAGCTCACCTAGGGACGGCAATGGCTACACCTTC | CASSPRDGNGYTF
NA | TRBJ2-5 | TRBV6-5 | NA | TGTGCCAGCAGTTACTCGACAGCACAAGAGACCCAGTACTTC | CASSYSTAQETQYF
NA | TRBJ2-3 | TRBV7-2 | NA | TGTGCCAGCAGCCTAAGGAGGGGGGGAAGCACAGATACGCAGTATTTT | CASSLRRGGSTDTQYF
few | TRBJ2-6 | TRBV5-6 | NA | TGTGCCAGCAGCATCGGAAGCTCTGGGGCCAACGTCCTGACTTTC | CASSIGSSGANVLTF
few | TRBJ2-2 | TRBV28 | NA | TGTGCCAGCAGGCCCGTGGGGGGCATTAACACCGGGGAGCTGTTTTTT | CASRPVGGINTGELFF
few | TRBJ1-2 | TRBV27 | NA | TGTGCCAGCAGTTTAAGGGCAGGGGCCCCGGGTGGCTACACCTTC | CASSLRAGAPGGYTF
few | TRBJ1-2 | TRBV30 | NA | TGTGCCTCCAGCGAGAGGGGTTATGGCTACACCTTC | CASSERGYGYTF
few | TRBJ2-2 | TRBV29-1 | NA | TGCAGCGGGAGAAAACAGACAGCCACCGGGGAGCTGTTTTTT | CSGRKQTATGELFF
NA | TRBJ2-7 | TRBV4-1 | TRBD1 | TGCGCCAGCAGCCAAGGAGCCTCCCTCGGACAGGGGGCTGACGAGCAGTACTTC | CASSQGASLGQGADEQYF
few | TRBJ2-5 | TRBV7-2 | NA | TGTGCCAGCAGCCCCTTTAGGGGCGAAGAGACCCAGTACTTC | CASSPFRGEETQYF
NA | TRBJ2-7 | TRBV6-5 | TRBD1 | TGTGCCAGCAGTGTGGACAGGGGACACGAGCAGTACTTC | CASSVDRGHEQYF
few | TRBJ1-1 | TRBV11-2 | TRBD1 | TGTGCCAGCAGCTTAGGACAGGGGAGGGAAGCTTTCTTT | CASSLGQGREAFF
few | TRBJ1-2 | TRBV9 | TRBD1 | TGTGCCAGCAGCGTAGCCGGAGGGGGCACTTTTGGCTACACCTTC | CASSVAGGGTFGYTF
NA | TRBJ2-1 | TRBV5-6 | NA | TGTGCCAGCAGCTTCGGTGGGAGCTACAATGAGCAGTTCTTC | CASSFGGSYNEQFF